The 20 T cell receptor beta chains presented below share a single source sample, sequenced in a study of T cell responses to AZD1222 COVID-19 vaccine. The assay was immunoSEQ multiplex PCR, and TCRdb's table has in-frame clones only and misses some. Of approximately 100,000 clones in the sample, around 84% were seen once. The sequences come from peripheral blood, collected on day 0 of AZD1222 vaccination. The receptor source for this set is an adult in good health.

The V and J genes are TRBV10-3 and TRBJ1-2; unclear D gene. The CDR3 spans 11 residues. Germline lookup yields CDR1 ENHRY and CDR2 SYGVKD. The V end was cut by 9 bases, the J end by 8 bases, with 13 bases between. The CDR3 nucleotides read TGTGCCATAAAAGGAATGGTCGGCTACACCTTC. Translation: CAIKGMVGYTF.

The chain uses TRBV7-7 and TRBJ2-5; unclear D gene. The CDR3 covers 16 residues. CDR1 is SSHAT and CDR2 is FNYEAQ in the germline V gene (reference sequence). The V end lost 4 bases, the J end lost 4 bases, and 19 bases lay between the germline ends. CDR3 nucleotides: TGTGCCAGCAGCTCAGAAAGGGTGGGTGTGGGAGAGACCCAGTACTTC. Translation: CASSSERVGVGETQYF.

V gene TRBV5-4 combines with J gene TRBJ1-2; D perhaps matches TRBD1 (5 bases). In germline, CDR1 is SGHNT, CDR2 YYREEE (reference sequence). The CDR3 length is 13 residues. Deletions cut 2 bases from V and 6 bases from J, with 11 bases between. CDR3 in DNA: TGTGCCAGCAGCTTTTCCCTCAGGGATGGCTACACCTTC. Amino acids: CASSFSLRDGYTF.

This rearrangement joins TRBV28 to TRBJ1-5; D ambiguous. The germline CDR1 and CDR2 sequences are MDHEN and SYDVKM. The CDR3 has 13 residues. The V end was cut by 5 bases, the J end by 7 bases, with 12 bases between. CDR3 loop: CASSLDPTQPQHF. DNA of the CDR3: TGTGCCAGCAGTCTGGACCCTACCCAGCCCCAGCATTTT.

V usage is TRBV7-8 and J usage is TRBJ2-1; maybe TRBD1 (5 bases). Germline-derived CDR1 and CDR2 are SGHVS and FQNEAQ. The CDR3 sequence is 14 residues long. Deletions cut 5 bases from V and 7 bases from J, with 15 bases between. The CDR3: CASSIQGRWNEQFF. CDR3 nucleotides: TGTGCCAGCAGCATCCAGGGTCGGTGGAATGAGCAGTTCTTC.

The genes are TRBV3-1 (or the pseudogene TRBV3-2) and TRBJ1-5, with TRBD1 matching over 8 bases. V shed 4 bases, J shed 4 bases, and the junction held 3 bases outside the gene matches. This CDR3 comprises 14 residues. CDR1 is LGHDT, CDR2 YNNKEL, per germline (reference sequence). The DNA for the CDR3 is TGTGCCAGCAGCCCTTGGACAGGGAATCAGCCCCAGCATTTT. It yields the protein CASSPWTGNQPQHF.

V usage is TRBV29-1 and J usage is TRBJ1-2, with a possible D match to TRBD1 (5 bases). V was clipped by 4 bases and J by 8 bases, with 11 bases between them. CDR1 is SQVTM and CDR2 is ANQGSEA in the germline V gene. CDR3 length: 11 amino acids. CDR3 protein: CSVVGVRGYTF. The DNA for the CDR3 is TGCAGCGTTGTAGGGGTTCGGGGCTACACCTTC.

The chain couples TRBV6-1 to TRBJ2-5; D assignment may be TRBD1 or TRBD2 (5 bases each). The CDR3 length is 15 residues. The germline V and J ends were trimmed by 1 base and 0 bases, with 9 bases remaining between them. Germline V lookup: CDR1 MNHNS, CDR2 SASEGT. CDR3 region: CASSEVGRNQETQYF. The CDR3 coding sequence is TGTGCCAGCAGTGAAGTGGGACGGAACCAAGAGACCCAGTACTTC.

The J gene is TRBJ1-2, the V gene TRBV28; D is undetermined. Trimming left V 7 bases short and J 2 bases short, with 8 bases between. The CDR3 sequence is 12 residues long. CDR1 MDHEN and CDR2 SYDVKM come from the germline V gene. CDR3 DNA: TGTGCCAGCAAGGTCGAAAACTATGGCTACACCTTC. Its protein is CASKVENYGYTF.

Only one count was recorded for this clone. The J gene is TRBJ1-2, the V gene TRBV6-5; 7 nucleotides match TRBD1. This CDR3 region has 13 residues. The germline gives CDR1 MNHEY, CDR2 SVGAGI. The V and J ends lost 6 bases and 5 bases, in that order; junction bases with no gene match: 6. The CDR3, as DNA: TGTGCCAGCAGCGACAGGGATAGATATGGCTACACCTTC. Translating it yields CASSDRDRYGYTF.

This chain connects TRBV30 to TRBJ2-3, with D unclear. Between the trimmed V and J ends, which lost 2 bases and 4 bases, there was a span of 10 bases. This CDR3 region has 13 residues. The germline gives CDR1 GTSNPN, CDR2 SVGIG (reference sequence). The CDR3 DNA follows: TGTGCCTGGAGTTATCGGAACGCAGATACGCAGTATTTT. Translating gives CAWSYRNADTQYF.

The genes are TRBV19 and TRBJ1-5; 7 bases agree with TRBD1. Germline CDR1 LNHDA, CDR2 SQIVND (reference sequence). Unmatched junction bases numbered 6, after V lost 6 bases and J lost 10 bases. CDR3 length equals 12 residues. Written as DNA, the CDR3 is TGTGCCAGTAGCGCAGGGGGAGTACCCCAGCATTTT. This gives the protein CASSAGGVPQHF.

The gene calls are TRBV9 and TRBJ2-1; 14 bases match TRBD2. The CDR3 totals 17 residues. From germline, CDR1 is SGDLS and CDR2 YYNGEE. J gave up 5 bases and V 4 bases, and 8 bases lay outside the gene matches. CDR3 DNA: TGTGCCAGCAGCCCCTCCGGGACTAGCGGGAGAAACAATGAGCAGTTCTTC. Protein product: CASSPSGTSGRNNEQFF.

A few counts support this clone. The rearrangement links TRBV6-6 to TRBJ2-2; TRBD1 or TRBD2 may be the D gene (5 bases each). Germline CDR1 is MNHNY and CDR2 is SVGAGI (reference sequence). The ends were cut back, 5 bases at V and 6 bases at J, with 16 bases in the middle. This CDR3 comprises 15 residues. The CDR3: CASSLRTPGAGELFF. CDR3 in DNA: TGTGCCAGCAGTCTCCGGACACCCGGGGCCGGGGAGCTGTTTTTT.

The gene calls are TRBV16 and TRBJ2-5; D ambiguous. The CDR3 is 13 amino acids. Germline CDR1 is KGHSY and CDR2 is FQNENV. Trimming took 5 bases from V and 1 from J, leaving 8 bases between them. The CDR3 here is CASSANLQETQYF. Here the CDR3 DNA reads TGTGCCAGCAGCGCCAACCTCCAAGAGACCCAGTACTTC.

Written as DNA, the CDR3 is TGTGCCAGCAGTCTCAGAGGGGGAGGGAACACTGAAGCTTTCTTT. Translation gives CASSLRGGGNTEAFF. V usage is TRBV28 and J usage is TRBJ1-1; possibly TRBD1 for D (6 bases). Per germline, CDR1 MDHEN and CDR2 SYDVKM. The CDR3 has 15 amino acids. Trimming removed 5 bases from V and 1 base from J, with 14 bases in between.

This clone was found once. This chain links TRBV27 with TRBJ2-1; D gene unclear. This CDR3 region has 19 residues. Germline lookup yields CDR1 MNHEY and CDR2 SMNVEV (reference sequence). Trimming took 3 bases from V and 7 from J, leaving 28 bases between them. In DNA, the CDR3 is TGTGCCAGCAGTTTCCAATTCACGGACGGGTTCTCGCCTTGGAATGAGCAGTTCTTC. It codes for CASSFQFTDGFSPWNEQFF.

This rearrangement joins TRBV25-1 to TRBJ2-2, with a weak D call TRBD1 (6 bases). The CDR3 is 15 amino acids. The germline V and J ends were trimmed by 2 bases and 3 bases, with 10 bases remaining between them. Germline V gives CDR1 MGHDK, CDR2 SYGVNS. In DNA, the CDR3 is TGTGCCAGCAGTGAACCAGGACAGTACACCGGGGAGCTGTTTTTT. Protein: CASSEPGQYTGELFF.

This clone was seen once. The CDR3 DNA reads TGTGCCAGCAGCTTTGCGGGGCGCCGGACAGGGACCCACGAGCAGTACTTC. Its protein product is CASSFAGRRTGTHEQYF. The chain carries TRBV7-3 and TRBJ2-7; 8 bases match TRBD1. V trimming: 3 bases; J trimming: 5 bases; junction bases outside the gene matches: 15. The CDR3 is made up of 17 amino acids. CDR1 and CDR2 from the germline V gene are SGHTA and FQGTGA.

The chain links TRBV7-9 to TRBJ2-7; TRBD2 matches at 14 bases. With 2 bases clipped from V and 3 bases from J, the junction kept 12 bases outside the gene matches. Germline lookup yields CDR1 SEHNR and CDR2 FQNEAQ (reference sequence). The CDR3 extends over 19 amino acids. The CDR3 region has the DNA TGTGCCAGCAGCTTACGACTAGCGGGAGGGTCAGCCCCCTACTACGAGCAGTACTTC. Protein sequence: CASSLRLAGGSAPYYEQYF.